The sequence of this T cell receptor (beta chain) was determined in a study of OX40 agonist ivuxolimab in advanced cancers. In the study overall: From about 20 to 79 years was the age range, with a mean of approximately 63 years, and around 84% were male.

This table comes from immunoSEQ multiplex PCR, and its TCRdb copy is limited to in-frame clones, with some not included. The table has 35,000 to 55,000 clones, roughly four fifths seen once. On this clone itself: Its antigen remains unidentified.

Autoimmune disease history or systemic immunosuppression excluded patients. The junction had 16 bases not matched to a gene; V was cut back by 5 bases and J by 0 bases. The CDR3 has 19 residues. Germline V gene lookup returns CDR1 SGHVS and CDR2 FQNEAQ. General study findings and limits: Dosing at 0.1 to 3.0 mg/kg was accompanied by clonal expansion of CD4+ and CD8+ blood T cells by week 6. Antigen specificity was not determined for the expanded peripheral T cells.

Sequenced here: CD4+ or CD8+ T cells sorted from blood, sampled in a trial of the OX40 agonist ivuxolimab. This clonotype was sampled from an adult with an advanced solid tumor such as melanoma, head and neck, liver or kidney cancer. The chain uses TRBV7-8 and TRBJ2-1; 7 bases fit TRBD2. The CDR3 nucleotides read TGTGCCAGCAGCCCCCGGGCCTCCCGGGGGGAGGTCTCCTACAATGAGCAGTTCTTC. The encoded protein is CASSPRASRGEVSYNEQFF.